The 13 T cell receptor beta chains reported below all come from one sample, sequenced in a study of shared clonotypes between healthy human individuals. The protocol was immunoSEQ multiplex PCR, while the TCRdb copy is restricted to in-frame clones and leaves out a portion. The data show millions of clones, around nine tenths seen once. Material for sequencing was naive CD4+ T cells sorted from blood. Subset here: CD45RA+ positively selected. The receptors come from a man in his late teens or twenties in good health.

Notes on this clone: Different DNA sequences within this sample yield the same CDR3. V is TRBV5-1 and J is TRBJ2-3; 8 bases fit TRBD2. Germline V gene sequence: CDR1 SGHRS, CDR2 YFSETQ. V gave up 0 bases and J gave up 0 bases; unmatched junction bases: 3. The CDR3 covers 16 residues. The CDR3 spells CASSLGAGASTDTQYF. The CDR3 DNA follows: TGCGCCAGCAGCTTGGGAGCGGGGGCCAGCACAGATACGCAGTATTTT. The full variable domain, with the rest looked up from reference TRBV5-1 and TRBJ2-3, is KAGVTQTPRYLIKTRGQQVTLSCSPISGHRSVSWYQQTPGQGLQFLFEYFSETQRNKGNFPGRFSGRQFSNSRSEMNVSTLELGDSALYLCASSLGAGASTDTQYFGPGTRLTVL.

This clone has only a few counts. The rearrangement uses TRBV7-9 and TRBJ1-6, with 7 bases lining up with TRBD1. This CDR3 contains 14 residues. Germline loops: CDR1 SEHNR, CDR2 FQNEAQ (reference sequence). The trim removed 5 bases at V and 9 bases at J, leaving 7 bases unmatched. CDR3 sequence: CASSQEGGGSPLHF. Written as DNA, the CDR3 is TGTGCCAGCAGCCAGGAAGGGGGCGGTTCACCCCTCCACTTT.

The chain uses TRBV21-1 and TRBJ2-3; TRBD1, the table's D call, was not compared with the DNA. TRBV21-1 is flagged as a pseudogene. CDR3 size: 15 residues. The CDR3 sequence: CASTQTGQDTDTQYF. The CDR3 nucleotides read TGTGCCAGCACCCAGACGGGACAGGACACAGATACGCAGTATTTT.

With respect to this clone: Distinct nucleotide sequences in the sample also encode this CDR3. The J gene is TRBJ2-7, the V gene TRBV7-2; 7 nucleotides match TRBD2. The CDR3 extends over 13 amino acids. Losses at the gene ends were 5 bases for V and 1 base for J; bases not matched to a gene: 2. Germline lookup yields CDR1 SGHTA and CDR2 FQGNSA. For the CDR3, the DNA is TGTGCCAGCAGCCGGACTAGTTCCTACGAGCAGTACTTC. It is translated as CASSRTSSYEQYF.

The chain couples TRBV5-1 to TRBJ1-3; tentatively, D is TRBD1 (6 bases). CDR1 and CDR2 from the germline V gene are SGHRS and YFSETQ. There are 15 residues in the CDR3. The V end lost 4 bases, the J end lost 3 bases, and 14 bases lay between the germline ends. The CDR3 spells CASSPPEGGGNTIYF. In DNA, the CDR3 is TGCGCCAGCAGCCCACCCGAAGGGGGTGGAAACACCATATATTTT.

The rearrangement links TRBV6-1 to TRBJ2-3; 7 bases match TRBD2. This CDR3 is 15 amino acids long. The V gene end was trimmed by 5 bases and the J gene end by 8 bases; junction bases not matched to a gene: 13. Germline CDR1 is MNHNS and CDR2 is SASEGT. CDR3 region: CASSSPAGERGTQYF. The CDR3 DNA sequence: TGTGCCAGCAGTTCCCCCGCGGGGGAACGGGGTACGCAGTATTTT.

The chain carries TRBV7-9 and TRBJ2-3, with 7 nucleotides matching TRBD2. The V gene end was trimmed by 5 bases and the J gene end by 2 bases; junction bases not matched to a gene: 13. The CDR3 loop spans 17 amino acids. Germline-derived CDR1 and CDR2 are SEHNR and FQNEAQ (reference sequence). The chain's CDR3 is CASSLSGASSVTDTQYF. CDR3 coding DNA: TGTGCCAGCAGCCTGAGCGGGGCTTCATCAGTCACAGATACGCAGTATTTT.

V is TRBV6-5 and J is TRBJ2-1, with D unresolved. The V gene's germline CDR1 is MNHEY and CDR2 SVGAGI. V was shortened by 4 bases and J by 0 bases, with 10 bases between the two germline ends. This CDR3 has 15 residues. The CDR3 reads CASSSLLSSYNEQFF. CDR3 DNA sequence: TGTGCCAGCAGTTCCCTACTCAGCTCCTACAATGAGCAGTTCTTC.

This clone was counted once. The gene calls are TRBV5-1 and TRBJ2-7; tentatively, D is TRBD1 (6 bases). V lost 4 bases and J 4 bases, leaving 15 bases between the germline ends. CDR3 length: 14 amino acids. CDR1 is SGHRS, CDR2 YFSETQ, per germline. The CDR3 nucleotides are TGCGCCAGCAGCATCCGGGACACAACGTACGAGCAGTACTTC. Residues: CASSIRDTTYEQYF.

This sequence joins TRBV7-2 and TRBJ1-1, with a tentative D call TRBD1 (6 bases). CDR1 and CDR2 (germline): SGHTA, FQGNSA. Trimming took off 3 bases at V and 5 bases at J, with 10 bases between the two ends. The CDR3 has 13 amino acids. Here the CDR3 reads CASSFQGKTEAFF. CDR3 sequence (DNA): TGTGCCAGCAGCTTTCAGGGGAAGACTGAAGCTTTCTTT. The full variable domain, with the rest looked up from reference TRBV7-2 and TRBJ1-1, is GAGVSQSPSNKVTEKGKDVELRCDPISGHTALYWYRQSLGQGLEFLIYFQGNSAPDKSGLPSDRFSAERTGGSVSTLTIQRTQQEDSAVYLCASSFQGKTEAFFGQGTRLTVV.

The chain couples TRBV5-4 to TRBJ2-5; D remains unclear. CDR1 is SGHNT, CDR2 YYREEE, per germline (reference sequence). This CDR3 is 12 amino acids long. V was pared by 4 bases and J by 5 bases, with 9 bases between. CDR3 bases: TGTGCCAGCAGCCCCCCTCACGAGACCCAGTACTTC. Its protein product is CASSPPHETQYF.

V gene TRBV12-5 combines with J gene TRBJ1-1; D might be TRBD1 (5 bases). The V gene's germline CDR1 is LGHNT and CDR2 FRNRAP. V gave up 2 bases and J gave up 4 bases, with 8 bases separating them. The CDR3 runs to 13 residues. The CDR3 region is CASGLLGVTEAFF. In nucleotides, the CDR3 is TGTGCTAGTGGTTTGCTAGGGGTCACTGAAGCTTTCTTT.

This chain connects TRBV14 to TRBJ2-7; a weak D match, TRBD2 (7 bases). The CDR3 is made up of 15 amino acids. Looked up from germline, CDR1 is SGHDN and CDR2 is FVKESK. V was clipped by 0 bases and J by 7 bases, with 16 bases between them. The DNA of the CDR3 is TGTGCCAGCAGCCAAGAGGTAGGGGGGGAAGGAGAGCAGTACTTC. This gives the protein CASSQEVGGEGEQYF. The whole variable domain, remainder taken from reference TRBV14 and TRBJ2-7, is EAGVTQFPSHSVIEKGQTVTLRCDPISGHDNLYWYRRVMGKEIKFLLHFVKESKQDESGMPNNRFLAERTGGTYSTLKVQPAELEDSGVYFCASSQEVGGEGEQYFGPGTRLTVT.